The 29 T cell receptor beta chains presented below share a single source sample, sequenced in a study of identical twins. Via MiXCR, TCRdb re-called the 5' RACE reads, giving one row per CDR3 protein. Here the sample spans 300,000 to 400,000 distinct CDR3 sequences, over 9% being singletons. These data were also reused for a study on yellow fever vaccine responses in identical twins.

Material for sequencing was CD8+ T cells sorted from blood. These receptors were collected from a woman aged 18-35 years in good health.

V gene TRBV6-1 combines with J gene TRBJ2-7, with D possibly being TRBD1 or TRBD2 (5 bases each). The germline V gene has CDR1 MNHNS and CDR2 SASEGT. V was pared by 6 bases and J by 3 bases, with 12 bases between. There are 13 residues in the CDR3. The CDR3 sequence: CASSVGRDYEQYV. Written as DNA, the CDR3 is TGTGCCAGCAGCGTGGGACGAGACTACGAGCAGTACGTC.

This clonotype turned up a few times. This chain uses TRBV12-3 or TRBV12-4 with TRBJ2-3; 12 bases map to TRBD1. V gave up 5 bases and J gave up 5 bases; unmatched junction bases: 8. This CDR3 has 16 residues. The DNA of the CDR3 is TGTGCCAGCAGTGTCCGGGACAGGGGGCCTGGAGATACGCAGTATTTT. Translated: CASSVRDRGPGDTQYF.

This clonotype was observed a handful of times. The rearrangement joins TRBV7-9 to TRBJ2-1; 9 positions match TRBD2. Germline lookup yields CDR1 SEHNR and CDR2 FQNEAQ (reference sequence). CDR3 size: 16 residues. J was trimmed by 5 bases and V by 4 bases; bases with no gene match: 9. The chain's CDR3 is CASSSRLAGINNEQFF. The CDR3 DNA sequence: TGTGCCAGCAGCTCGCGGCTAGCGGGGATAAACAATGAGCAGTTCTTC.

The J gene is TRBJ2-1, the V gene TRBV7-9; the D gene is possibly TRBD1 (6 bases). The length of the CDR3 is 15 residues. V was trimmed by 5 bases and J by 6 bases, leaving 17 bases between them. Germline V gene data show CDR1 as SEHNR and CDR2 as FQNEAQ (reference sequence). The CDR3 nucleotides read TGTGCCAGCAGCAATTGGACAGCTCGACGCAATGAGCAGTTCTTC. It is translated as CASSNWTARRNEQFF.

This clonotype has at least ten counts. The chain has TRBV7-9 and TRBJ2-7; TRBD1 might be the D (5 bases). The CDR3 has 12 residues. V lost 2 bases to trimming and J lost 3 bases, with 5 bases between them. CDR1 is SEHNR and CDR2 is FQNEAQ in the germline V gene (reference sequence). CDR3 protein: CASSLRGYEQYF. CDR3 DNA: TGTGCCAGCAGCTTAAGGGGCTACGAGCAGTACTTC. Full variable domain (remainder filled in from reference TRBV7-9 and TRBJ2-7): DTGVSQNPRHKITKRGQNVTFRCDPISEHNRLYWYRQTLGQGPEFLTYFQNEAQLEKSRLLSDRFSAERPKGSFSTLEIQRTEQGDSAMYLCASSLRGYEQYFGPGTRLTVT.

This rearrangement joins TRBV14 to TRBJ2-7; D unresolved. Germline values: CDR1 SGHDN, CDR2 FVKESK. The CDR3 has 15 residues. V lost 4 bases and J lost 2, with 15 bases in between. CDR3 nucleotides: TGTGCCAGCAGCCCCATTAGTAGTGGGGCCTACGAGCAGTACTTC. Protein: CASSPISSGAYEQYF.

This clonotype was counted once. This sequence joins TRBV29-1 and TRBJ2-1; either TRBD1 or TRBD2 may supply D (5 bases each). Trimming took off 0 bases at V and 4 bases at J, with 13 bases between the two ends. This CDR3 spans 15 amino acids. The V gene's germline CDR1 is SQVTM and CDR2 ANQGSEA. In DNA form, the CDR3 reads TGCAGCGTTGAAGATGGGGGTAGACCTTACAATGAGCAGTTCTTC. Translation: CSVEDGGRPYNEQFF.

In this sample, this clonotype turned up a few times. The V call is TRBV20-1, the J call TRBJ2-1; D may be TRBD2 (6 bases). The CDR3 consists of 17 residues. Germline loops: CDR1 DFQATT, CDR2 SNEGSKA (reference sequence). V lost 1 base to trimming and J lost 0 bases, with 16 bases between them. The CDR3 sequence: CSARAWGGNSSYNEQFF. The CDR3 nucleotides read TGCAGTGCTAGAGCCTGGGGCGGGAACAGCTCCTACAATGAGCAGTTCTTC.

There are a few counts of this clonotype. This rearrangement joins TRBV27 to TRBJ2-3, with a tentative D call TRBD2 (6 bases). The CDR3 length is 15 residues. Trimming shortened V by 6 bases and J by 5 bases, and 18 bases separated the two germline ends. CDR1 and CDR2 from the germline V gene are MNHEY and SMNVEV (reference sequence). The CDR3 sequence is CASSSPLRDLDTQYF. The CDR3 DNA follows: TGTGCCAGCAGCTCCCCTTTGCGGGATCTAGATACGCAGTATTTT.

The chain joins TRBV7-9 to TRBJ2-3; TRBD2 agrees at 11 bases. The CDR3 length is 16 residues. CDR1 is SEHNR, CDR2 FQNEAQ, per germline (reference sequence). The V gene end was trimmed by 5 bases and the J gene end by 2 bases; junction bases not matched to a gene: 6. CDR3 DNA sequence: TGTGCCAGCAGCCCAAGACTAGCGGGGCCCACAGATACGCAGTATTTT. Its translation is CASSPRLAGPTDTQYF.

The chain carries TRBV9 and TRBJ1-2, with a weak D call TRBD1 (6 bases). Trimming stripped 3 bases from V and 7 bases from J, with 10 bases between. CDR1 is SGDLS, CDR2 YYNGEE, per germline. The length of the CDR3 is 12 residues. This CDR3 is CASSDTGSGYTF. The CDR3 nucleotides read TGTGCCAGCAGCGACACAGGGAGTGGCTACACCTTC.

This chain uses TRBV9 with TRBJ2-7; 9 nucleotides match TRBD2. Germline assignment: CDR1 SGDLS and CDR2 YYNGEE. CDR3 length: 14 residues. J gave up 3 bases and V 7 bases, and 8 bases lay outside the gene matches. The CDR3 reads CASCTGLADYEQYF. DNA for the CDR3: TGTGCCAGCTGTACGGGACTAGCCGACTACGAGCAGTACTTC.

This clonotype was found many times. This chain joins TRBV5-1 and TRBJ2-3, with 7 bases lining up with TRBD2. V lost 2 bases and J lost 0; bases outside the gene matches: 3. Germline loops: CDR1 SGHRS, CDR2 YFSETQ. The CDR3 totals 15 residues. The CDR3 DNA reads TGCGCCAGCAGCTTTGGCGGGAGTAGCACAGATACGCAGTATTTT. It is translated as CASSFGGSSTDTQYF.

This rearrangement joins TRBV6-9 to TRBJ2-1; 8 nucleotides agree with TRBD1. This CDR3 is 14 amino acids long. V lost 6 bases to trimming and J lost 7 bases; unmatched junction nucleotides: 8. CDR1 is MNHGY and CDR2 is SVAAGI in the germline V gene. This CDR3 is CASRGTGAWNEQFF. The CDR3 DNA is TGTGCCAGCAGGGGGACAGGTGCCTGGAATGAGCAGTTCTTC.

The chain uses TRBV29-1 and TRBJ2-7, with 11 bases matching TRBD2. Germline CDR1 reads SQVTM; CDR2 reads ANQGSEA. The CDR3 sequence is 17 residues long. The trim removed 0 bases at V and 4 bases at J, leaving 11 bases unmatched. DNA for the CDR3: TGCAGCGTTGAAGATATTGTAGCGGGAGGGCCCGGTTACGAGCAGTACTTC. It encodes CSVEDIVAGGPGYEQYF.

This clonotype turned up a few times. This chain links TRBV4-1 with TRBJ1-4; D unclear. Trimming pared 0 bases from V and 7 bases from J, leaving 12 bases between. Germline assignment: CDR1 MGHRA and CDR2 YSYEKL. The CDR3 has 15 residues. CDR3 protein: CASSQDLNLGEKLFF. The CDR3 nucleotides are TGCGCCAGCAGCCAAGATCTAAATCTGGGTGAAAAACTGTTTTTT.

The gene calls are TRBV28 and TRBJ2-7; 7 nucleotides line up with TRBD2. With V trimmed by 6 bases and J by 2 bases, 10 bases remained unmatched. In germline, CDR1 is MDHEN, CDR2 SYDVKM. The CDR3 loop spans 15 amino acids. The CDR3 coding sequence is TGTGCCAGCAGCTCCCCCCGGGAGGTCACCTACGAGCAGTACTTC. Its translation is CASSSPREVTYEQYF.

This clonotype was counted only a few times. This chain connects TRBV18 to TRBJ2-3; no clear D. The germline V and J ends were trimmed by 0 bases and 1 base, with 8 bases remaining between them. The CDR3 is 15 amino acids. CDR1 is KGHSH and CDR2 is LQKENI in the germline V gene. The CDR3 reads CASSPPAAGTDTQYF. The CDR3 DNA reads TGTGCCAGCTCACCACCGGCGGCAGGCACAGATACGCAGTATTTT.

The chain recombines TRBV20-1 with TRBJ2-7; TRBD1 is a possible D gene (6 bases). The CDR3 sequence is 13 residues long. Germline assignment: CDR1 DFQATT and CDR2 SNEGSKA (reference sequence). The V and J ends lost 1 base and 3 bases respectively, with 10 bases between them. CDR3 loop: CSARVTGGYEQYV. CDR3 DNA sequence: TGCAGTGCTAGAGTGACAGGAGGCTACGAGCAGTACGTC.

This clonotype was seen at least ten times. Here the CDR3 reads CASSPGQYNEQFF. CDR3 sequence (DNA): TGTGCCAGCAGTCCGGGACAGTACAATGAGCAGTTCTTC. J is TRBJ2-1 and V is TRBV12-3 or TRBV12-4, with 7 bases fitting TRBD1. V shed 5 bases and J 4 bases; nucleotides not matched to a gene: 2. CDR3 size: 13 residues.

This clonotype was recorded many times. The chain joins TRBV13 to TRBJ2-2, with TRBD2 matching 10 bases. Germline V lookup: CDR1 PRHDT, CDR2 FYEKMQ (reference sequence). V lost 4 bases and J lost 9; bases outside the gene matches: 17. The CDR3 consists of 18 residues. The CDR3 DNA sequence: TGTGCCAGCAGCTCCCGGGGCGCAGCGGGGGGGCTATCCAGGGAGCTGTTTTTT. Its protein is CASSSRGAAGGLSRELFF.

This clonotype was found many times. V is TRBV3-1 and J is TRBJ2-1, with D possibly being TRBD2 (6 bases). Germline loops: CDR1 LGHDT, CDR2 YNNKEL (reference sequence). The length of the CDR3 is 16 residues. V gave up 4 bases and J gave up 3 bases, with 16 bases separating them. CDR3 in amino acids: CASSRSTSRSYNEQFF. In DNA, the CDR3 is TGTGCCAGCAGCCGTTCCACTAGCCGGAGCTACAATGAGCAGTTCTTC.

This CDR3 is CSARDRGTGGLNEQFF. CDR3 coding DNA: TGCAGTGCTAGAGATCGGGGCACAGGGGGCCTCAATGAGCAGTTCTTC. J is TRBJ2-1 and V is TRBV20-1; 9 nucleotides agree with TRBD1. After removal of 0 bases from V and 6 bases from J, the junction contained 9 bases not matched to a gene. The germline V gene encodes CDR1 DFQATT and CDR2 SNEGSKA (reference sequence). The CDR3 loop spans 16 amino acids.

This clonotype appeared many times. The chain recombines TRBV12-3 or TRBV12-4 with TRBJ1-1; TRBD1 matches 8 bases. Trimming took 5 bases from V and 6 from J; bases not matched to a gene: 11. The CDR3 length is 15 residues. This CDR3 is CASSPPGAGGSEAFF. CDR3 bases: TGTGCCAGCAGTCCCCCGGGGGCAGGGGGCTCTGAAGCTTTCTTT.

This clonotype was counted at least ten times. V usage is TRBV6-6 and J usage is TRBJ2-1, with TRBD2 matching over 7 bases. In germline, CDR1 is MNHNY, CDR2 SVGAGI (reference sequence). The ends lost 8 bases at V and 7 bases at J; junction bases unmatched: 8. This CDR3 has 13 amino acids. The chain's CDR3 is CASALGRGNEQFF. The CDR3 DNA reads TGTGCCAGCGCCCTAGGGCGGGGGAATGAGCAGTTCTTC.

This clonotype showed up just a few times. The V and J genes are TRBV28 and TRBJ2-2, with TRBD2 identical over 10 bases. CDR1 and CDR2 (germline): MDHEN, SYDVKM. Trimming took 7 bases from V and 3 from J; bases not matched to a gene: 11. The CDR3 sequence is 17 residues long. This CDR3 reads CASTLESGTSDTGELFF. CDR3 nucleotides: TGTGCCAGCACCTTGGAATCCGGGACTAGCGACACCGGGGAGCTGTTTTTT.

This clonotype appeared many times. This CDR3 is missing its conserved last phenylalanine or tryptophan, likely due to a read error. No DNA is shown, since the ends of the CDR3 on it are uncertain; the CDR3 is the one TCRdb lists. This CDR3 is CASSETIRGH. The chain combines TRBV5-1 with TRBJ1-4; TRBD1 was called by the table and not checked on the DNA. The CDR3 numbers 10 amino acids, ends counted. Germline CDR1 is SGHRS and CDR2 is YFSETQ.

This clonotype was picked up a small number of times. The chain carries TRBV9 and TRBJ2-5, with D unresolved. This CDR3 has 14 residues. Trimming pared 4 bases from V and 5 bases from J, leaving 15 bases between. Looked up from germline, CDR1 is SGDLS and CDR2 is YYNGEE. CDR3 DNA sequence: TGTGCCAGCAGCAGCGTAGGGATTGGGGAGACCCAGTACTTC. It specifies CASSSVGIGETQYF.

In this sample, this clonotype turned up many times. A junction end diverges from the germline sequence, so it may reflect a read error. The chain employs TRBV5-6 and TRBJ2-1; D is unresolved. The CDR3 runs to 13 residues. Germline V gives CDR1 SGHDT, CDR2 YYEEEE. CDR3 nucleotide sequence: TGTGCCAGCAGTTTGGGTGCCTACAATGAGCAGTTCTTC. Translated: CASSLGAYNEQFF.